This T cell receptor beta chain was observed in a study of cytomegalovirus exposure and HLA in healthy donors. Study information: The early release's HLA-typed donors yielded approximately 82 million unique TCRs. Notes on the study in general: Across HLA loci, a later analysis found differing TCR association rates, with DRB1 most and HLA-C fewest. Cytomegalovirus association was listed for under 200 TCR beta chains.

This clone has a single count. Its antigen is still unknown. This PCR relied on a set of 60 Vbeta primers and 13 Jbeta primers. Sequencing was performed with immunoSEQ multiplex PCR; in TCRdb, only in-frame clones are kept and a portion is missing. The table has about 120,000 clones, roughly 77% seen once. The clonotype comes from a man aged 35 to 55 in good health and CMV-seronegative. Sequencing was carried out using PBMCs.

The CDR3 protein is CASSPPNTQGSNEQFF. The DNA for the CDR3 is TGTGCCAGCTCACCACCGAACACTCAGGGATCGAATGAGCAGTTCTTC. V and J are TRBV18 and TRBJ2-1; D might be TRBD1 (5 bases). Trimming removed 0 bases at V and 7 bases at J, with 16 bases between. Germline V CDR1 and CDR2: KGHSH, LQKENI. CDR3 length: 16 amino acids.